This T cell receptor (beta chain) was sequenced for a study of vaccination and CD4 T cells after COVID-19. The study sequenced cultured CD4+ T cell DNA using the Oncomine TCR Beta short-read assay. Via MiXCR, TCRdb re-called the PCR reads, giving one row per CDR3 protein. The table shows 20,000 to 25,000 distinct CDR3 sequences, with around 40% occurring only once. This clonotype was detected only a few times. Its antigen is as yet unknown. The junction had 10 bases not matched to a gene; V was cut back by 7 bases and J by 1 base. CDR1 and CDR2 from the germline V gene are LNHDA and SQIVND (reference sequence). The CDR3 is made up of 16 amino acids. Treatment described: approximately 11-day PBMC culture with coronavirus spike peptide pools or control peptides (ViraFEST assay).

The receptor comes from a human donor who had recovered from COVID-19. The chain carries TRBV19 and TRBJ1-1; 9 bases are a match to TRBD1. The starting material was CD4+ T cells from blood, cultured in vitro, obtained before SARS-CoV-2 vaccination. CDR3 protein: CASNFGGGQGNTEAFF. CDR3 DNA sequence: TGTGCCAGTAATTTCGGCGGGGGACAGGGGAACACTGAAGCTTTCTTT. Full variable domain (remainder filled in from reference TRBV19 and TRBJ1-1): DGGITQSPKYLFRKEGQNVTLSCEQNLNHDAMYWYRQDPGQGLRLIYYSQIVNDFQKGDIAEGYSVSREKKESFPLTVTSAQKNPTAFYLCASNFGGGQGNTEAFFGQGTRLTVV.